A single sample gave rise to the 20 T cell receptor beta chains below, sequenced in a study of regulatory T cells in long-lasting Graves disease. TCR beta libraries were built with iRepertoire HTBI primers and Arm-PCR of CDR3 regions. Via MiXCR, TCRdb re-called the multiplex PCR reads, giving one row per CDR3 protein. The sample consists of around 360,000 distinct CDR3 sequences, 16% of them appearing once. Time point described: newly diagnosed GD, antithyroid drugs for less than 3 months. Construction of the TCR library relied on RNA isolated from PBMCs. In addition, the sample was reused for a study of T cells in Graves' hyperthyroidism and ophthalmopathy.

Sequenced here: peripheral blood mononuclear cells (PBMCs), sampled at new diagnosis, from a patient treated with antithyroid drugs. The receptors derive from a woman younger than 35 with Graves disease.

This clonotype was seen at least ten times. The gene calls are TRBV2 and TRBJ2-1; maybe TRBD1 (6 bases). The CDR3 is 16 amino acids. With 1 base removed from V and 4 bases from J, the gap between germline ends came to 14 bases. Germline lookup yields CDR1 SNHLY and CDR2 FYNNEI. CDR3 loop: CASSEGDITTYNEQFF. In nucleotides, the CDR3 is TGTGCCAGCAGTGAAGGGGACATAACCACTTACAATGAGCAGTTCTTC.

The chain uses TRBV25-1 and TRBJ2-1, with D perhaps matching TRBD1 or TRBD2 (5 bases each). Germline V lookup: CDR1 MGHDK, CDR2 SYGVNS. The length of the CDR3 is 15 residues. Between the trimmed V and J ends, which lost 3 bases and 15 bases, there was a span of 24 bases. CDR3 region: CASSDTGATVGVRFF. CDR3 nucleotides: TGTGCCAGCAGTGATACCGGGGCAACGGTCGGTGTGCGGTTCTTC. The variable domain in full, completed from reference TRBV25-1 and TRBJ2-1, reads EADIYQTPRYLVIGTGKKITLECSQTMGHDKMYWYQQDPGMELHLIHYSYGVNSTEKGDLSSESTVSRIRTEHFPLTLESARPSHTSQYLCASSDTGATVGVRFFGPGTRLTVL.

This clonotype has only a few counts. The genes are TRBV11-2 and TRBJ1-3; TRBD1 might be the D (5 bases). CDR3 length: 14 residues. CDR1 is SGHAT, CDR2 FQNNGV, per germline. Between the trimmed V and J ends, which lost 1 base and 1 base, there was a span of 5 bases. DNA of the CDR3: TGTGCCAGCAGCTTAGGACAGTCTGGAAACACCATATATTTT. It is translated as CASSLGQSGNTIYF.

This clonotype was seen more than once but under ten times. The chain recombines TRBV28 with TRBJ2-5, with D tentatively TRBD1 or TRBD2 (5 bases each). Germline loops: CDR1 MDHEN, CDR2 SYDVKM. Trimming removed 5 bases at V and 4 bases at J, with 8 bases between. The CDR3 is 12 amino acids. The chain's CDR3 is CASSGGAETQYF. The CDR3 bases are TGTGCCAGCAGTGGGGGTGCAGAGACCCAGTACTTC.

This clonotype was found a few times. V usage is TRBV20-1 and J usage is TRBJ1-1; D is possibly TRBD1 (6 bases). Per germline, CDR1 DFQATT and CDR2 SNEGSKA (reference sequence). Between the trimmed V and J ends, which lost 6 bases and 1 base, there was a span of 15 bases. The CDR3 loop spans 14 amino acids. The CDR3 DNA reads TGCAGTGCCCTACCCTCGGACAGGAACACTGAAGCTTTCTTT. This gives the protein CSALPSDRNTEAFF.

This clonotype was counted at least ten times. The chain combines TRBV5-1 with TRBJ1-1, with D tentatively TRBD1 (6 bases). CDR1 is SGHRS, CDR2 YFSETQ, per germline. The ends were cut back, 2 bases at V and 6 bases at J, with 14 bases in the middle. The CDR3 is made up of 14 amino acids. In nucleotides, the CDR3 is TGCGCCAGCAGCTTACAGGGCCAAGGCGCTGAAGCTTTCTTT. This encodes CASSLQGQGAEAFF. Supplemented by reference TRBV5-1 and TRBJ1-1, the full variable domain reads KAGVTQTPRYLIKTRGQQVTLSCSPISGHRSVSWYQQTPGQGLQFLFEYFSETQRNKGNFPGRFSGRQFSNSRSEMNVSTLELGDSALYLCASSLQGQGAEAFFGQGTRLTVV.

Details on this clonotype: A read error may be the cause here, since a much bigger clone is one base away. J is TRBJ2-7 and V is TRBV3-1; D gene uncertain. Germline CDR1 reads LGHDT; CDR2 reads YNNKEL (reference sequence). The germline V and J ends were trimmed by 1 base and 7 bases, with 8 bases remaining between them. CDR3 length: 12 amino acids. The CDR3 nucleotides read TGTGCCAGCAGCCAAGGGCCCAATGAGCAGTACTTC. Protein: CASSQGPNEQYF.

This clonotype was recorded a few times. J is TRBJ2-4 and V is TRBV6-4; 10 nucleotides line up with TRBD1. CDR3 size: 15 residues. V shed 3 bases, J shed 8 bases, and the junction held 7 bases outside the gene matches. CDR1 is MRHNA, CDR2 SNTAGT, per germline. The CDR3 DNA follows: TGTGCCAGCAGTGAAGGCAAAGGGACAGGGGACATTCAGTACTTC. Protein: CASSEGKGTGDIQYF.

This clonotype was detected many times. The rearrangement uses TRBV28 and TRBJ2-1; 7 bases agree with TRBD2. In germline, CDR1 is MDHEN, CDR2 SYDVKM. This CDR3 is 15 amino acids long. Germline trimming cut 4 bases from V and 0 bases from J; bases unmatched to any gene: 3. CDR3 region: CASSSWTSSYNEQFF. The CDR3 DNA sequence: TGTGCCAGCAGTTCATGGACTAGCTCCTACAATGAGCAGTTCTTC.

The gene calls are TRBV27 and TRBJ2-1; weak D call: TRBD1 (5 bases). V lost 3 bases and J lost 7, with 10 bases in between. Germline lookup yields CDR1 MNHEY and CDR2 SMNVEV (reference sequence). There are 13 residues in the CDR3. CDR3 sequence reads: CASSFSGFNEQFF. The CDR3 coding sequence is TGTGCCAGCAGTTTCTCAGGGTTTAATGAGCAGTTCTTC.

With respect to this clonotype: Its ends do not fully match the called genes, so a read error is possible. V usage is TRBV12-3 or TRBV12-4 and J usage is TRBJ2-5, with D perhaps matching TRBD1 or TRBD2 (5 bases each). This CDR3 spans 16 amino acids. The CDR3 region is CASSFRGVRGKEIQYF. CDR3 sequence (DNA): TGTGCCAGCAGTTTTCGAGGGGTTAGGGGCAAAGAGATCCAGTACTTC.

The chain is built from TRBV9 and TRBJ2-7, with 8 bases aligning to TRBD2. Germline trimming cut 0 bases from V and 2 bases from J; bases unmatched to any gene: 10. CDR3 size: 17 residues. Germline assignment: CDR1 SGDLS and CDR2 YYNGEE. CDR3 DNA: TGTGCCAGCAGCGTAGCCCCCCTAGGCGGGGGGCCCTACGAGCAGTACTTC. It specifies CASSVAPLGGGPYEQYF.

In its sample, this clonotype was seen many times. This chain uses TRBV12-3 or TRBV12-4 with TRBJ2-2; either TRBD1 or TRBD2 may fit D (6 bases each). The CDR3 extends over 20 amino acids. Trimming removed 6 bases at V and 7 bases at J, with 33 bases between. The CDR3 spells CASSPRRPTSSVEGGGELFF. CDR3 sequence (DNA): TGTGCCAGCAGCCCCCGTCGTCCGACTAGTTCCGTAGAGGGGGGCGGGGAGCTGTTTTTT.

In its sample, this clonotype was seen many times. This rearrangement joins TRBV11-2 to TRBJ2-3; weak D call: TRBD2 (5 bases). This CDR3 region has 17 residues. The germline V gene encodes CDR1 SGHAT and CDR2 FQNNGV. Deletions cut 2 bases from V and 4 bases from J, with 19 bases between. CDR3 residues: CASSLSSQAVGSDTQYF. The CDR3 bases are TGTGCCAGCAGCTTATCCAGCCAAGCGGTGGGATCAGATACGCAGTATTTT.

This clonotype was recorded at least ten times. This chain joins TRBV28 and TRBJ2-7; D is perhaps TRBD2 (5 bases). The V end lost 4 bases, the J end lost 3 bases, and 13 bases lay between the germline ends. Looked up from germline, CDR1 is MDHEN and CDR2 is SYDVKM. This CDR3 region has 14 residues. The CDR3 bases are TGTGCCAGCAGTTCTTGGGAGAGGTACTACGAGCAGTACTTC. Its translation: CASSSWERYYEQYF.

This clonotype was detected ten times or more. This rearrangement joins TRBV2 to TRBJ2-6; D tentatively fits TRBD1 or TRBD2 (5 bases each). Germline CDR1 is SNHLY and CDR2 is FYNNEI. The ends were cut back, 8 bases at V and 0 bases at J, with 14 bases in the middle. This CDR3 has 16 amino acids. CDR3 sequence: CASARDGPSGANVLTF. The CDR3, as DNA: TGTGCCAGCGCCCGGGACGGACCCTCTGGGGCCAACGTCCTGACTTTC.

This clonotype was counted many times. The rearrangement links TRBV10-3 to TRBJ1-2; 7 nucleotides align to TRBD1. The CDR3 extends over 17 amino acids. V shed 3 bases, J shed 3 bases, and the junction held 13 bases outside the gene matches. The germline V gene has CDR1 ENHRY and CDR2 SYGVKD. CDR3 residues: CAISDNGRDRQHYGYTF. For the CDR3, the DNA is TGTGCCATCAGTGACAATGGAAGGGACAGACAACACTATGGCTACACCTTC.

In DNA, the CDR3 is TGTGCCAGCAGTGAAGGACTAGCGGGGATCCGCGAAGATACGCAGTATTTT. Translating gives CASSEGLAGIREDTQYF. The chain is built from TRBV6-1 and TRBJ2-3; TRBD2 matches at 11 bases. CDR1 and CDR2 (germline): MNHNS, SASEGT. J lost 5 bases, V lost 1 base, and 8 bases had no gene match. The CDR3 contains 17 residues.

In this sample, this clonotype turned up once. A single base separates this from a much larger clone, so it may be a read error. This sequence joins TRBV20-1 and TRBJ2-3; 7 bases align to TRBD1. The CDR3 totals 14 residues. From germline, CDR1 is DFQATT and CDR2 SNEGSKA (reference sequence). The DNA for the CDR3 is TGCAGTGCTAGTCAGGGGGTAGGCACAGATACGCCGTATTTT. Amino acid sequence: CSASQGVGTDTPYF.

Note on this clonotype: A much larger clone sits a single nucleotide away, making a read error possible. This rearrangement joins TRBV6-2 or TRBV6-3 to TRBJ2-6, with unresolved D. The CDR3 spans 15 residues. V gave up 5 bases and J gave up 0 bases, with 8 bases separating them. Germline CDR1 is MNHEY and CDR2 is SVGEGT. CDR3 amino acids: CASSEGDSGANVLTF. In DNA, the CDR3 is TGTGCCAGCAGTGAAGGAGACTCTGGGGCCAACGTCCTGACTTTC.